Sequencing of this T cell receptor (beta chain) was carried out in a study of beta chain features in type 1 diabetes. This clone was recorded a few times. The antigen remains unidentified. Sorting based on CD45RO/CCR7/CD25/CD127/CD95/CD27 separated CD4+ naive, central memory, regulatory and stem cell-like memory cells. Purity of each sorted population was above 95%. This CDR3 spans 15 amino acids. V shed 5 bases and J shed 8 bases, with 18 bases lying between them. Germline-derived CDR1 and CDR2 are LNHDA and SQIVND (reference sequence). Study results and limitations: Type 1 diabetes patients had TCRB CDR3s that were shorter (moderately but significantly so) in all four CD4+ subsets.

TCRB transcripts that were expressed got sequenced, as all of the isolated RNA had been reverse transcribed. Assay: immunoSEQ multiplex PCR; the TCRdb copy retains only in-frame clones and omits some. The sample has around 250,000 clones, over 20% seen once; the top ten hold around 0.03%. This chain joins TRBV19 and TRBJ1-4; D is unclear. This receptor was identified in a woman in her forties with type 1 diabetes. Material: naive CD4+ T cells from blood. The DNA for the CDR3 is TGTGCCAGTAGTCCTCGTTGGAGCGTCGAAGAAAAACTGTTTTTT. Translating gives CASSPRWSVEEKLFF.